The subject of this entry is one T cell receptor (beta chain). The data are from a study of blood T cell repertoires in COVID-19. Study overall: The United States, Italy and Spain supplied acute and convalescent COVID-19 samples. The cDNA or gDNA used as material had been derived from T cells, B-cell-depleted T cells, or PBMCs.

Generated by immunoSEQ multiplex PCR, the TCRdb table keeps only in-frame clones and is missing some. The sample carries tens of thousands of clones, around nine tenths recorded once. Per the germline V gene, CDR1 is SGHRS and CDR2 is YFSETQ. V lost 5 bases and J 4 bases, leaving 21 bases between the germline ends. The CDR3 has 16 residues. The chain combines TRBV5-1 with TRBJ1-2, with a tentative D call TRBD1 (5 bases). The receptor was isolated from a man aged 65-85 years with active or convalescent COVID-19. The sample taken for sequencing was peripheral blood. DNA for the CDR3: TGCGCCAGCAGGCCGGACACACACACAGTGGTCTATGGCTACACCTTC. Its translation: CASRPDTHTVVYGYTF.